This T cell receptor (beta chain) was recorded in a study of human T cells and chemical hapten exposure. Notes on the study in general: Expanded TCR counts at PT1 went up together with patch test score, a positive correlation.

This clonotype was recorded many times. The antigen remains undetermined. From germline, CDR1 is SGHAT and CDR2 FQNNGV. This CDR3 spans 18 amino acids. V was pared by 1 base and J by 0 bases, with 8 bases of the junction left unmatched. Time point: patch test 1, 2 weeks after DPC sensitization. Treatment defined: therapeutic diphenylcyclopropenone sensitization with weekly scalp DPC. MiXCR, applied by TCRdb to the RACE reads, yields one record per CDR3 protein. The sample carries 85,000 or so distinct CDR3 sequences, approximately 12% recorded once. The sequence derives from a woman between 45 and 65 years old with alopecia areata. Some clones in this sample may be carry-over from other donors' samples. The V call is TRBV11-2, the J call TRBJ2-4; 8 nucleotides match TRBD2. The material was whole blood, obtained in connection with sensitization to the hapten diphenylcyclopropenone (DPC). The chain's CDR3 is CASSLAGGPHLAKNIQYF. The CDR3 coding sequence is TGTGCCAGCAGCTTAGCGGGGGGGCCGCATCTAGCCAAAAACATTCAGTACTTC.